This entry is about one TCR beta chain. Antigen: not known. The data derive from a study of CD8+ T cells in alopecia areata. CDR1 is MNHEY, CDR2 SVGAGI, per germline. The CDR3 has 13 residues. With V trimmed by 6 bases and J by 5 bases, 3 bases remained unmatched. Extracted RNA was reverse transcribed into cDNA, the sequencing template. The data were produced by immunoSEQ multiplex PCR, yet TCRdb's version contains in-frame clones alone and is incomplete. The sample yields 110,000 to 150,000 clones, roughly 61% seen once. Overall study results and limits: In lesional scalp, particularly from alopecia totalis/universalis, clonality was higher than in normal scalp.

This receptor was taken from a human donor with alopecia areata. Sequencing used CD4+ T cells sorted from blood, obtained at week 0. This chain uses TRBV6-5 with TRBJ2-3; 9 nucleotides line up with TRBD1. DNA of the CDR3: TGTGCCAGCAGACAGGGGGCGGGAGATACGCAGTATTTT. Translation: CASRQGAGDTQYF.